This entry lists 29 T cell receptor beta chains sequenced from one sample in a study of cytomegalovirus exposure and HLA in healthy donors. 60 Vbeta and 13 Jbeta primers were used in PCR. Assay used: immunoSEQ multiplex PCR; TCRdb lists only in-frame clones, some missing. Here the sample spans some 130,000 clones, roughly 80% being singletons. The sample taken for sequencing was PBMCs. The receptors were gathered from a male donor in good health and CMV-seronegative.

The chain is built from TRBV5-1 and TRBJ2-5; possible D gene TRBD2, 6 bases. This CDR3 has 17 amino acids. Germline values: CDR1 SGHRS, CDR2 YFSETQ. V gave up 0 bases and J gave up 2 bases, with 17 bases separating them. CDR3 DNA: TGCGCCAGCAGCTTGGGAGTGTTAGCGGTTGCACAAGAGACCCAGTACTTC. Its translation is CASSLGVLAVAQETQYF.

In its sample, this clone was seen once. The chain is built from TRBV7-9 and TRBJ1-4; a possible D gene is TRBD1 (5 bases). The CDR3 consists of 17 residues. Trimming stripped 1 base from V and 8 bases from J, with 20 bases between. CDR1 is SEHNR, CDR2 FQNEAQ, per germline (reference sequence). CDR3 nucleotides: TGTGCCAGCAGCTTAGACCGTGACAGATCCTTTGTCGAAAAACTGTTTTTT. Its protein is CASSLDRDRSFVEKLFF.

The CDR3 DNA follows: TGTGCCAGCAGCTTCAGGGGCCTTAACACTGAAGCTTTCTTT. Protein sequence: CASSFRGLNTEAFF. The chain links TRBV13 to TRBJ1-1, with a possible D match to TRBD1 (6 bases). CDR3 length equals 14 residues. In germline, CDR1 is PRHDT, CDR2 FYEKMQ (reference sequence). With 3 bases removed from V and 2 bases from J, the gap between germline ends came to 10 bases.

In its sample, this clone was seen a few times. V and J are TRBV7-9 and TRBJ2-2, with TRBD2 identical over 15 bases. J was trimmed by 2 bases and V by 5 bases; bases with no gene match: 6. Germline V CDR1 and CDR2: SEHNR, FQNEAQ (reference sequence). There are 18 residues in the CDR3. CDR3 loop: CASSLGTSGRINTGELFF. Written as DNA, the CDR3 is TGTGCCAGCAGCCTCGGGACTAGCGGGAGGATTAACACCGGGGAGCTGTTTTTT.

The CDR3 DNA reads as TGTGCCAGCAGCGAATTCGACCCGGGACAGGGGCAGTACTTC. It encodes CASSEFDPGQGQYF. This rearrangement joins TRBV2 to TRBJ2-7, with TRBD1 matching 9 bases. Germline-derived CDR1 and CDR2 are SNHLY and FYNNEI. The CDR3 length is 14 residues. V was clipped by 6 bases and J by 9 bases; unmatched bases: 12.

The CDR3 nucleotides are TGTGCCAGTAGTATAGGGACAGGGCGGAACACTGAAGCTTTCTTT. Translating it yields CASSIGTGRNTEAFF. The chain couples TRBV19 to TRBJ1-1, with TRBD1 matching 8 bases. This CDR3 comprises 15 residues. V was clipped by 1 base and J by 1 base; unmatched bases: 2. CDR1 and CDR2 (germline): LNHDA, SQIVND (reference sequence).

On this clone: The sample has other DNA sequences that encode this CDR3 too. The genes are TRBV6-4 and TRBJ2-3, with TRBD2 matching over 9 bases. The germline gives CDR1 MRHNA, CDR2 SNTAGT. CDR3 size: 16 residues. V lost 2 bases and J lost 1; bases outside the gene matches: 4. The CDR3 loop reads CASSDEAGGGTDTQYF. The CDR3 nucleotides are TGTGCCAGCAGTGACGAAGCGGGGGGAGGCACAGATACGCAGTATTTT.

V usage is TRBV6-4 and J usage is TRBJ2-1; 7 positions match TRBD2. The CDR3 is 14 residues long. The junction had 5 bases not matched to a gene; V was cut back by 3 bases and J by 6 bases. CDR1 is MRHNA, CDR2 SNTAGT, per germline. The CDR3 nucleotides are TGTGCCAGCAGTGATACGGGAGGCCTCAATGAGCAGTTCTTC. It yields the protein CASSDTGGLNEQFF.

As concerns this clone: An end of the junction differs from the germline gene, which may be a read error. The chain links TRBV30 to TRBJ2-6; D is possibly TRBD1 (5 bases). The CDR3 covers 14 residues. From germline, CDR1 is GTSNPN and CDR2 SVGIG (reference sequence). The CDR3 protein is CATPSSSGANGLTF. The CDR3 DNA reads as TGTGCCACCCCGTCAAGCTCTGGGGCCAACGGCCTGACTTTC.

This clone was counted a few times. The V call is TRBV6-4, the J call TRBJ1-1; D might be TRBD1 (6 bases). The CDR3 length is 14 residues. From germline, CDR1 is MRHNA and CDR2 SNTAGT. V lost 6 bases and J 4 bases, leaving 15 bases between the germline ends. CDR3 nucleotide sequence: TGTGCCAGCAGGACAGGCCCCGATCGCACTGAAGCTTTCTTT. This codes for CASRTGPDRTEAFF.

J is TRBJ2-2 and V is TRBV27, with 11 bases matching TRBD2. The V and J ends lost 11 bases and 0 bases, in that order; junction bases with no gene match: 23. The germline gives CDR1 MNHEY, CDR2 SMNVEV (reference sequence). The CDR3 runs to 21 residues. Written as DNA, the CDR3 is TGTGCCCGCCCCAACCAGCTGGGACTAGCGGTCCCCCCCTCGAACACCGGGGAGCTGTTTTTT. Residues: CARPNQLGLAVPPSNTGELFF.

The chain combines TRBV11-3 with TRBJ2-1; 7 nucleotides align to TRBD2. Germline values: CDR1 SGHNT, CDR2 YENEEA. Trimming at V came to 0 bases and at J to 9 bases, leaving 11 bases not matched to a gene. The CDR3 has 16 residues. CDR3 DNA sequence: TGTGCCAGCAGCTTAGATAGCGCGGGGAGGGTGGGTGAGCAGTTCTTC. Amino acid sequence: CASSLDSAGRVGEQFF.

This chain connects TRBV7-2 to TRBJ2-7, with a weak D call TRBD1 (5 bases). The CDR3 is 16 amino acids. Germline CDR1 is SGHTA and CDR2 is FQGNSA. V lost 5 bases, J lost 1 base, and 18 bases lay in between. CDR3 in DNA: TGTGCCAGCAGCCCTGAAGGGGCAGCCCGATCCTACGAGCAGTACTTC. This codes for CASSPEGAARSYEQYF.

The chain is built from TRBV5-6 and TRBJ2-7; 9 nucleotides match TRBD1. This CDR3 spans 14 amino acids. V shed 4 bases, J shed 2 bases, and the junction held 4 bases outside the gene matches. Germline CDR1 is SGHDT and CDR2 is YYEEEE. The CDR3 reads CASSRRDRAYEQYF. The CDR3 bases are TGTGCCAGCAGCAGAAGGGACAGGGCCTACGAGCAGTACTTC.

Worth noting for this clone: At one end the junction does not follow the germline gene, possibly because of a read error. This chain joins TRBV10-1 and TRBJ2-3, with TRBD2 matching over 7 bases. CDR3 length: 15 amino acids. Germline CDR1 reads WNHNN; CDR2 reads SYGVQD (reference sequence). The CDR3 reads CASSETQRGTHTQYF. The CDR3 nucleotides are TGCGCCAGCAGTGAGACCCAGCGGGGCACACATACGCAGTATTTT.

The V call is TRBV4-3, the J call TRBJ2-6; D remains unclear. Trimming stripped 0 bases from V and 1 base from J, with 7 bases between. Per germline, CDR1 LGHNA and CDR2 YSLEER. CDR3 length: 16 amino acids. The CDR3 bases are TGCGCCAGCAGCCAAGATGTCAGGTCTGGGGCCAACGTCCTGACTTTC. Protein product: CASSQDVRSGANVLTF.

This clone was seen a single time. This chain joins TRBV7-8 and TRBJ1-6, with 8 positions matching TRBD1. This CDR3 has 14 amino acids. Trimming removed 3 bases from V and 10 bases from J; junction bases left unmatched: 5. Germline V gene data show CDR1 as SGHVS and CDR2 as FQNEAQ. CDR3 nucleotides: TGTGCCAGCAGCTTTGGGACAGGTGGATCACCCCTCCACTTT. This codes for CASSFGTGGSPLHF. The entire variable domain, with the rest obtained from reference TRBV7-8 and TRBJ1-6, is as follows: GAGVSQSPRYKVAKRGQDVALRCDPISGHVSLFWYQQALGQGPEFLTYFQNEAQLDKSGLPSDRFFAERPEGSVSTLKIQRTQQEDSAVYLCASSFGTGGSPLHFGNGTRLTVT.

The rearrangement links TRBV7-6 to TRBJ2-1; 8 bases map to TRBD1. The CDR3 has 15 residues. The V and J ends lost 6 bases and 2 bases, in that order; junction bases with no gene match: 6. Looked up from germline, CDR1 is SGHVS and CDR2 is FNYEAQ. The chain's CDR3 is CASSQGQGTYNEQFF. CDR3 nucleotide sequence: TGTGCCAGCAGTCAAGGACAGGGTACCTACAATGAGCAGTTCTTC.

This clone was observed a handful of times. The chain couples TRBV7-3 to TRBJ1-5, with a tentative D call TRBD1 (6 bases). The CDR3 length is 15 residues. V was cut by 2 bases and J by 7 bases, with 15 bases left in between. Germline V gene data show CDR1 as SGHTA and CDR2 as FQGTGA. CDR3 amino acids: CASSLLYSRGQPQHF. CDR3 in DNA: TGTGCCAGCAGCTTACTTTATAGCAGGGGACAGCCCCAGCATTTT. Based on the CDR3 plus reference TRBV7-3 and TRBJ1-5, the full variable domain is GAGVSQTPSNKVTEKGKYVELRCDPISGHTALYWYRQSLGQGPEFLIYFQGTGAADDSGLPNDRFFAVRPEGSVSTLKIQRTERGDSAVYLCASSLLYSRGQPQHFGDGTRLSIL.

To note about this clone: In the same sample, other DNA sequences code for this CDR3. The chain employs TRBV18 and TRBJ1-1; 7 nucleotides match TRBD1. In germline, CDR1 is KGHSH, CDR2 LQKENI. This CDR3 is 15 amino acids long. V lost 6 bases and J lost 5; bases outside the gene matches: 12. The CDR3 DNA reads as TGTGCCAGCTCCCCCCGGACAGGACCGGTGACTGAAGCTTTCTTT. Translation: CASSPRTGPVTEAFF. The entire variable domain, with the rest obtained from reference TRBV18 and TRBJ1-1, is as follows: NAGVMQNPRHLVRRRGQEARLRCSPMKGHSHVYWYRQLPEEGLKFMVYLQKENIIDESGMPKERFSAEFPKEGPSILRIQQVVRGDSAAYFCASSPRTGPVTEAFFGQGTRLTVV.

Only one count was recorded for this clone. This rearrangement joins TRBV30 to TRBJ1-5, with unresolved D. Germline CDR1 and CDR2: GTSNPN and SVGIG (reference sequence). V lost 0 bases to trimming and J lost 12 bases, with 12 bases between them. There are 12 residues in the CDR3. DNA of the CDR3: TGTGCCTGGAGTGTAATGGCAGGTAGCCAGCATTTT. This gives the protein CAWSVMAGSQHF.

The J gene is TRBJ2-7, the V gene TRBV28; possible D gene TRBD1, 5 bases. The CDR3 spans 13 residues. The V end lost 5 bases, the J end lost 3 bases, and 11 bases lay between the germline ends. Germline values: CDR1 MDHEN, CDR2 SYDVKM. The CDR3 sequence: CASSLQGFYEQYF. The CDR3 region has the DNA TGTGCCAGCAGTCTGCAGGGTTTCTACGAGCAGTACTTC. Filled out from reference TRBV28 and TRBJ2-7, the complete variable domain reads DVKVTQSSRYLVKRTGEKVFLECVQDMDHENMFWYRQDPGLGLRLIYFSYDVKMKEKGDIPEGYSVSREKKERFSLILESASTNQTSMYLCASSLQGFYEQYFGPGTRLTVT.

The chain employs TRBV7-2 and TRBJ2-1; TRBD1 is a possible D gene (5 bases). This CDR3 contains 12 residues. The germline V gene has CDR1 SGHTA and CDR2 FQGNSA. The V and J ends lost 7 bases and 12 bases respectively, with 16 bases between them. For the CDR3, the DNA is TGTGCCAGCACCGAAATTAGGGGAAGGCAGTTCTTC. Its translation: CASTEIRGRQFF.

The chain uses TRBV13 and TRBJ2-7; D is possibly TRBD1 (7 bases). This CDR3 is 17 amino acids long. Trimming cost V 5 bases and J 1 base, with 21 bases left between them. Looked up from germline, CDR1 is PRHDT and CDR2 is FYEKMQ (reference sequence). The DNA for the CDR3 is TGTGCCAGCAGCGCCCGGACAGGAGGGTCTAGGTCCTACGAGCAGTACTTC. It yields the protein CASSARTGGSRSYEQYF.

This rearrangement joins TRBV7-9 to TRBJ2-5; perhaps TRBD2 as D (5 bases). The ends were cut back, 3 bases at V and 4 bases at J, with 12 bases in the middle. The CDR3 is 14 amino acids. From germline, CDR1 is SEHNR and CDR2 FQNEAQ (reference sequence). CDR3 DNA: TGTGCCAGCAGCTTTGGATCGGGGTTAGAGACCCAGTACTTC. Its protein product is CASSFGSGLETQYF. The whole variable domain, remainder taken from reference TRBV7-9 and TRBJ2-5, is DTGVSQNPRHKITKRGQNVTFRCDPISEHNRLYWYRQTLGQGPEFLTYFQNEAQLEKSRLLSDRFSAERPKGSFSTLEIQRTEQGDSAMYLCASSFGSGLETQYFGPGTRLLVL.

The chain links TRBV4-1 to TRBJ1-5, with D maybe TRBD1 (5 bases). The V end lost 1 base, the J end lost 3 bases, and 13 bases lay between the germline ends. This CDR3 has 16 amino acids. From germline, CDR1 is MGHRA and CDR2 YSYEKL. CDR3 amino acids: CASSQVGTLNNQPQHF. The CDR3 nucleotides are TGCGCCAGCAGCCAAGTTGGGACTCTTAACAATCAGCCCCAGCATTTT.

The V gene is TRBV25-1, the J gene TRBJ1-1; TRBD1 is a possible D gene (6 bases). Per the germline V gene, CDR1 is MGHDK and CDR2 is SYGVNS. The length of the CDR3 is 16 residues. V was pared by 3 bases and J by 2 bases, with 16 bases between. This CDR3 reads CASSDHPGTTNTEAFF. As DNA, the CDR3 is TGTGCCAGCAGTGATCACCCCGGGACAACCAACACTGAAGCTTTCTTT.

Only one count was recorded for this clone. The J gene is TRBJ2-7, the V gene TRBV15; TRBD1 might be the D (6 bases). V was trimmed by 5 bases and J by 3 bases, leaving 14 bases between them. The CDR3 length is 14 residues. Germline V CDR1 and CDR2: LNHNV, YYDKDF (reference sequence). The CDR3 protein is CATSPRDTGYEQYF. CDR3 in DNA: TGTGCCACCAGCCCCCGGGACACTGGCTACGAGCAGTACTTC. Combining the CDR3 with reference TRBV15 and TRBJ2-7 gives the whole variable domain DAMVIQNPRYQVTQFGKPVTLSCSQTLNHNVMYWYQQKSSQAPKLLFHYYDKDFNNEADTPDNFQSRRPNTSFCFLDIRSPGLGDTAMYLCATSPRDTGYEQYFGPGTRLTVT.

This chain joins TRBV7-8 and TRBJ2-1, with D perhaps TRBD1 (5 bases). The CDR3 is made up of 17 amino acids. The V gene lost 1 base and the J gene lost 0 bases, with 13 bases spanning the gap. CDR1 is SGHVS, CDR2 FQNEAQ, per germline. In DNA, the CDR3 is TGTGCCAGCAGCTTAGGCAGGGTACTGAGCTCCTACAATGAGCAGTTCTTC. This encodes CASSLGRVLSSYNEQFF.